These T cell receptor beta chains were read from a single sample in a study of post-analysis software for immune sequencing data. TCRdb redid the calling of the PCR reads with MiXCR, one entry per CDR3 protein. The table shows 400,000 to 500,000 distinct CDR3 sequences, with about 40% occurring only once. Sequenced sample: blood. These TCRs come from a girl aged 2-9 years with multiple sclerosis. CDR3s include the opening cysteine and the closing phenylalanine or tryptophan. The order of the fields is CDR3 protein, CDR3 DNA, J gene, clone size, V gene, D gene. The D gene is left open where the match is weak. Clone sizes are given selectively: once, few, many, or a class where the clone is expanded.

CSARAPFGIGSNRDTQYF,TGCAGTGCTAGAGCCCCATTCGGTATCGGGTCCAACCGAGATACGCAGTATTTT,TRBJ2-3,NA,TRBV20-1,NA
CASSRGRGRAGGYGYTF,TGTGCCAGCAGCCGGGGGAGGGGACGCGCCGGAGGCTATGGCTACACCTTC,TRBJ1-2,NA,TRBV13,NA
CSARSPGGRDYNEQFF,TGCAGTGCTAGATCCCCTGGCGGGAGGGACTACAATGAGCAGTTCTTC,TRBJ2-1,NA,TRBV20-1,TRBD2
CASSYGTSNYNEQFF,TGTGCCAGCAGTTACGGGACTAGCAACTACAATGAGCAGTTCTTC,TRBJ2-1,NA,TRBV13,TRBD2
CASSLFGADGYTF,TGTGCCAGCAGCCTTTTCGGGGCTGACGGCTACACCTTC,TRBJ1-2,NA,TRBV7-2,NA
CASSMGDRSYGYTF,TGTGCCAGCAGTATGGGGGACAGATCCTATGGCTACACCTTC,TRBJ1-2,few,TRBV28,TRBD1
CASSGRALTSNEQYF,TGCGCCAGCAGCGGCCGGGCCCTCACTTCCAACGAGCAGTACTTC,TRBJ2-7,NA,TRBV4-3,NA
CATSRGTGGRVGYTF,TGTGCCACCAGCAGGGGGACAGGGGGGCGAGTTGGCTACACCTTC,TRBJ1-2,NA,TRBV15,TRBD1
CSEGQGADTQYF,TGCAGCGAGGGACAGGGGGCAGATACGCAGTATTTT,TRBJ2-3,NA,TRBV29-1,TRBD1
CASSVGAQGTHYGYTF,TGTGCCAGCAGCGTAGGGGCTCAGGGTACCCACTATGGCTACACCTTC,TRBJ1-2,few,TRBV9,NA
CASSGGRLETQYF,TGTGCCAGCAGCGGGGGACGCTTAGAGACCCAGTACTTC,TRBJ2-5,once,TRBV7-9,NA
CSARDPNPSYEQYF,TGCAGTGCTAGAGATCCTAATCCCAGCTACGAGCAGTACTTC,TRBJ2-7,NA,TRBV20-1,NA
CASSLSDRVGYTF,TGTGCCAGCAGTTTATCGGACAGGGTCGGCTACACCTTC,TRBJ1-2,once,TRBV28,TRBD1
CASSLEAFISYEQYF,TGCGCCAGCAGCTTGGAAGCGTTTATTTCCTACGAGCAGTACTTC,TRBJ2-7,NA,TRBV5-1,NA
CASSSMDTLEAFF,TGTGCCAGCAGCTCCATGGACACTTTAGAGGCTTTCTTT,TRBJ1-1,NA,TRBV3-1,NA
CASSLATAWRKNGYTF,TGTGCCAGCAGCTTAGCCACAGCATGGCGGAAAAATGGCTACACCTTC,TRBJ1-2,NA,TRBV7-2,NA
CASSLLPTNEKLFF,TGTGCCAGCAGTTTACTGCCAACTAATGAAAAACTGTTTTTT,TRBJ1-4,NA,TRBV27,NA
CASSSAVTGTLFF,TGTGCCAGCAGTTCAGCAGTAACCGGGACATTGTTTTTT,TRBJ1-4,few,TRBV12-3/TRBV12-4,NA
CASSQALTGYEQYF,TGCGCCAGCAGCCAGGCACTGACAGGGTACGAGCAGTACTTC,TRBJ2-7,few,TRBV4-3,TRBD1
CASSQPGQGIETQYF,TGTGCCAGCAGTCAACCGGGACAGGGAATAGAGACCCAGTACTTC,TRBJ2-5,few,TRBV5-5,TRBD1
CSATQGGKQYF,TGCAGTGCTACCCAAGGGGGAAAGCAGTACTTC,TRBJ2-7,NA,TRBV20-1,NA
CASSLQGAGDEKLFF,TGTGCCAGCAGCCTACAGGGGGCTGGAGATGAAAAACTGTTTTTT,TRBJ1-4,NA,TRBV5-6,TRBD1
CSASLAGGPSYEQYF,TGCAGTGCTAGTCTAGCGGGAGGTCCCTCCTACGAGCAGTACTTC,TRBJ2-7,few,TRBV20-1,TRBD2
CASSPRLAVAYEQYF,TGTGCCAGCAGTCCCCGACTAGCGGTGGCCTACGAGCAGTACTTC,TRBJ2-7,few,TRBV2,TRBD2
CASSLGFGLEGYEQYF,TGTGCCAGCAGCTTAGGCTTCGGTCTAGAGGGCTACGAGCAGTACTTC,TRBJ2-7,NA,TRBV7-2,NA
CAISSTGEPPKTQYF,TGTGCCATCAGTTCGACAGGGGAGCCCCCCAAGACCCAGTACTTC,TRBJ2-5,NA,TRBV10-3,TRBD1
CASSEYPRGYYNEQFF,TGTGCCAGCAGTGAATATCCAAGGGGATATTACAATGAGCAGTTCTTC,TRBJ2-1,NA,TRBV6-1,NA
CSAGRGMTETGGSEQYF,TGCAGTGCTGGTAGAGGCATGACGGAGACAGGGGGCTCCGAGCAGTACTTC,TRBJ2-7,NA,TRBV20-1,TRBD1
CASSLRGWNTEAFF,TGTGCCAGCAGCTTGAGGGGTTGGAACACTGAAGCTTTCTTT,TRBJ1-1,NA,TRBV11-1,NA
CSARVDNTYNSPLHF,TGCAGTGCTAGAGTTGACAATACCTATAATTCACCCCTCCACTTT,TRBJ1-6,NA,TRBV20-1,NA
CASGSVGGLSYNEQFF,TGTGCCAGCGGCTCGGTGGGAGGTCTCTCCTACAATGAGCAGTTCTTC,TRBJ2-1,once,TRBV12-3/TRBV12-4,NA
CASSYGGLGETQYF,TGCGCCAGCAGCTACGGGGGGCTTGGAGAGACCCAGTACTTC,TRBJ2-5,NA,TRBV5-1,NA
CSVERTGIDYGYTF,TGCAGCGTTGAAAGGACAGGGATTGACTATGGCTACACCTTC,TRBJ1-2,few,TRBV29-1,TRBD1
CASSEGTGISYEQYF,TGCGCCAGCAGCGAAGGGACAGGGATCTCCTACGAGCAGTACTTC,TRBJ2-7,NA,TRBV5-1,TRBD1
CASSFGLEKYEQYF,TGTGCCAGCAGTTTTGGGCTAGAAAAGTACGAGCAGTACTTC,TRBJ2-7,NA,TRBV28,NA
CASSPRDTDTQYF,TGTGCCAGCTCCCCAAGGGACACAGATACGCAGTATTTT,TRBJ2-3,NA,TRBV18,NA
CASSPPQGQETQYF,TGTGCCAGCAGCCCTCCACAAGGGCAAGAGACCCAGTACTTC,TRBJ2-5,NA,TRBV5-5,NA
CASRADRVGYEQYF,TGTGCCAGCAGAGCCGACAGGGTCGGCTACGAGCAGTACTTC,TRBJ2-7,few,TRBV6-1,TRBD1
CASSSELYGYTF,TGTGCCAGCAGCAGCGAGCTCTATGGCTACACCTTC,TRBJ1-2,few,TRBV28,NA
CASSQVADYEQYF,TGCGCCAGCAGCCAAGTAGCGGACTACGAGCAGTACTTC,TRBJ2-7,few,TRBV4-1,NA
CAGSIRWNQPQHF,TGTGCCGGCAGTATCAGGTGGAATCAGCCCCAGCATTTT,TRBJ1-5,NA,TRBV27,NA
CASSEPGTGAYEQYF,TGTGCCAGCAGTGAGCCCGGGACAGGGGCCTACGAGCAGTACTTC,TRBJ2-7,NA,TRBV28,TRBD1
CASSYTFQGQSYEQYF,TGTGCCAGCAGTTATACGTTCCAGGGTCAGTCCTACGAGCAGTACTTC,TRBJ2-7,NA,TRBV28,NA
CASSLARLADSSYEQYF,TGTGCCAGCAGCTTAGCCAGACTAGCGGATTCCTCCTACGAGCAGTACTTC,TRBJ2-7,few,TRBV7-6,TRBD2
CASSLGTPRAKNIQYF,TGTGCCAGCAGTCTCGGGACACCGAGAGCCAAAAACATTCAGTACTTC,TRBJ2-4,NA,TRBV27,NA
CASSGQGGTYEQYF,TGTGCCAGCAGTGGACAGGGTGGTACCTACGAGCAGTACTTC,TRBJ2-7,few,TRBV2,TRBD1
CASTLLGDGTDTQYF,TGTGCCAGCACCCTTTTGGGGGATGGCACAGATACGCAGTATTTT,TRBJ2-3,few,TRBV12-3/TRBV12-4,NA
CASSLAPGIYGYTF,TGCGCCAGCAGCTTGGCGCCAGGGATTTACGGCTACACCTTC,TRBJ1-2,NA,TRBV5-1,NA
CSASSRIQGGDSNQPQHF,TGCAGTGCCTCCTCCAGAATACAGGGTGGGGATAGCAATCAGCCCCAGCATTTT,TRBJ1-5,NA,TRBV20-1,NA
CASIELGERIRDTQYF,TGTGCCAGCATCGAGTTAGGAGAACGGATTAGGGATACGCAGTATTTT,TRBJ2-3,NA,TRBV6-1,NA
CSVEGGGIAYNEQFF,TGCAGCGTTGAAGGTGGGGGGATAGCCTACAATGAGCAGTTCTTC,TRBJ2-1,few,TRBV29-1,NA
CASSASAETQYF,TGTGCCAGCAGTGCCTCAGCGGAGACCCAGTACTTC,TRBJ2-5,once,TRBV6-6,NA
CSARGDRRGTEAFF,TGCAGTGCTAGAGGGGACAGGAGAGGCACTGAAGCTTTCTTT,TRBJ1-1,NA,TRBV20-1,TRBD1
CASSPRTSGTEQFF,TGTGCCAGCAGCCCGCGGACTAGCGGGACTGAGCAGTTCTTC,TRBJ2-1,NA,TRBV11-2,TRBD2